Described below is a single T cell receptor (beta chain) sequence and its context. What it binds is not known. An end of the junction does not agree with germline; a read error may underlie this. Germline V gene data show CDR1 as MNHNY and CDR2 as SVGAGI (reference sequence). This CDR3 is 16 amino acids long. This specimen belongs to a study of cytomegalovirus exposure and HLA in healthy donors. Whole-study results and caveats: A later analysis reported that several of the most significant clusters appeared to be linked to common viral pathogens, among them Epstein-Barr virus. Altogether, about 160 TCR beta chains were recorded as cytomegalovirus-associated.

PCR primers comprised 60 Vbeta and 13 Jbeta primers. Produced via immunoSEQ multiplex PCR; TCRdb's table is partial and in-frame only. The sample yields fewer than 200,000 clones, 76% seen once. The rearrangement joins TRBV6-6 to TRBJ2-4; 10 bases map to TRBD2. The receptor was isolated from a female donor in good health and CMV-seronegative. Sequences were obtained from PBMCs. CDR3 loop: CASSYGTSGALNSQYF. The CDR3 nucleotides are TGTGCCAGCAGTTACGGAACTAGCGGGGCTCTAAACAGTCAGTACTTC.